These 26 T cell receptor beta chains came from one sample sequenced in a study of T cell responses to AZD1222 COVID-19 vaccine. Assay: immunoSEQ multiplex PCR; the TCRdb copy retains only in-frame clones and omits some. The sample lists 120,000 or so clones, 70% to 90% occurring once. The specimen was peripheral blood, collected on day 0 of AZD1222 vaccination. Receptor source: an adult in good health.

The chain employs TRBV19 and TRBJ2-7; maybe TRBD1 (6 bases). Trimming stripped 4 bases from V and 1 base from J, with 11 bases between. The germline CDR1 and CDR2 sequences are LNHDA and SQIVND (reference sequence). This CDR3 contains 14 residues. This chain's CDR3 is CASSTRTESYEQYF. In DNA form, the CDR3 reads TGTGCCAGTAGTACCCGGACAGAGTCCTACGAGCAGTACTTC.

The chain is built from TRBV25-1 and TRBJ2-1, with no clear D. The CDR3 sequence is 16 residues long. Looked up from germline, CDR1 is MGHDK and CDR2 is SYGVNS. Trimming left V 2 bases short and J 0 bases short, with 11 bases between. The CDR3 DNA reads TGTGCCAGCAGTGAAGCTTCTCTTACCTCCTACAATGAGCAGTTCTTC. Protein product: CASSEASLTSYNEQFF.

The rearrangement links TRBV19 to TRBJ1-3; 7 bases line up with TRBD1. In germline, CDR1 is LNHDA, CDR2 SQIVND (reference sequence). V shed 5 bases and J 5 bases; nucleotides not matched to a gene: 6. This CDR3 comprises 14 residues. CDR3 residues: CASSSSDRRNTIYF. In DNA, the CDR3 is TGTGCCAGTAGTTCCTCGGACAGGCGAAACACCATATATTTT.

This chain connects TRBV6-1 to TRBJ2-7, with D unresolved. Deletions cut 3 bases from V and 4 bases from J, with 7 bases between. Germline V CDR1 and CDR2: MNHNS, SASEGT. The CDR3 has 12 amino acids. CDR3 protein: CASSERTYEQYF. The CDR3 nucleotides are TGTGCCAGCAGTGAGCGAACTTACGAGCAGTACTTC.

J is TRBJ1-1 and V is TRBV27; possible D gene TRBD1, 5 bases. In germline, CDR1 is MNHEY, CDR2 SMNVEV (reference sequence). V was shortened by 2 bases and J by 5 bases, with 15 bases between the two germline ends. This CDR3 spans 15 amino acids. CDR3: CASSLMGRVATEAFF. For the CDR3, the DNA is TGTGCCAGCAGTTTAATGGGCAGGGTCGCTACTGAAGCTTTCTTT.

This clone occurred once. V usage is TRBV3-1 (or the pseudogene TRBV3-2) and J usage is TRBJ2-5, with 7 bases matching TRBD2. The CDR3 sequence is 15 residues long. Germline trimming cut 4 bases from V and 5 bases from J; bases unmatched to any gene: 10. Germline V gene sequence: CDR1 LGHDT, CDR2 YNNKEL (reference sequence). The CDR3 coding sequence is TGTGCCAGCAGCCCTCCGCTAGCGGAGTGGGAGACCCAGTACTTC. It is translated as CASSPPLAEWETQYF.

This sequence joins TRBV7-3 and TRBJ2-7, with 8 positions matching TRBD1. V dropped 0 bases and J dropped 4; count of bases not matched to a gene: 14. The CDR3 extends over 18 amino acids. Germline CDR1 and CDR2: SGHTA and FQGTGA. CDR3 bases: TGTGCCAGCAGCTTAACTTGGTCTTCGGACAGGGCCACTTACGAGCAGTACTTC. Translated: CASSLTWSSDRATYEQYF.

This rearrangement joins TRBV7-6 to TRBJ1-5; D ambiguous. CDR1 and CDR2 from the germline V gene are SGHVS and FNYEAQ. There are 12 residues in the CDR3. Trimming stripped 1 base from V and 7 bases from J, with 5 bases between. The DNA of the CDR3 is TGTGCCAGCAGCTTAGTGGGCCAGCCCCAGCATTTT. Its translation: CASSLVGQPQHF.

This clone has a handful of counts. The chain couples TRBV6-5 to TRBJ2-7; D gene uncertain. This CDR3 has 13 amino acids. V was cut by 5 bases and J by 2 bases, with 10 bases left in between. CDR1 and CDR2 from the germline V gene are MNHEY and SVGAGI. The chain's CDR3 is CASSNPATYEQYF. In nucleotides, the CDR3 is TGTGCCAGCAGTAATCCAGCGACCTACGAGCAGTACTTC.

This clone was observed once. J is TRBJ1-2 and V is TRBV6-2 or TRBV6-3; tentative D call: TRBD1 (6 bases). Germline V gene lookup returns CDR1 MNHEY and CDR2 SVGEGT. There are 19 residues in the CDR3. V lost 0 bases, J lost 2 bases, and 22 bases lay in between. CDR3 region: CASSYSIGDIDTPNYGYTF. The DNA for the CDR3 is TGTGCCAGCAGTTACTCGATAGGGGACATCGATACACCAAACTATGGCTACACCTTC.

The V call is TRBV6-4, the J call TRBJ2-7; D is ambiguous. Germline values: CDR1 MRHNA, CDR2 SNTAGT. V lost 2 bases and J lost 0, with 11 bases in between. CDR3 length: 15 residues. In DNA, the CDR3 is TGTGCCAGCAGTGACGAGAGGACCTCCTCCTACGAGCAGTACTTC. This translates into CASSDERTSSYEQYF.

The chain recombines TRBV2 with TRBJ2-2; the D call may be TRBD1 or TRBD2 (5 bases each). The germline V gene encodes CDR1 SNHLY and CDR2 FYNNEI. The CDR3 sequence is 18 residues long. The V gene lost 10 bases and the J gene lost 1 base, with 25 bases spanning the gap. DNA of the CDR3: TGTGCCATCCGGGACCCGAGTGGGGCCATAGAGAACACCGGGGAGCTGTTTTTT. Protein sequence: CAIRDPSGAIENTGELFF.

The gene calls are TRBV5-1 and TRBJ2-1; 7 bases are a match to TRBD2. This CDR3 has 16 amino acids. V shed 4 bases, J shed 3 bases, and the junction held 10 bases outside the gene matches. CDR1 is SGHRS and CDR2 is YFSETQ in the germline V gene. The CDR3 nucleotides read TGCGCCAGCAGCCCACTCTCGCGGGGGTACTACAATGAGCAGTTCTTC. Translating gives CASSPLSRGYYNEQFF.

The chain carries TRBV28 and TRBJ1-2, with a weak D call TRBD1 (6 bases). The germline gives CDR1 MDHEN, CDR2 SYDVKM. This CDR3 region has 14 residues. Trimming stripped 5 bases from V and 4 bases from J, with 14 bases between. CDR3 sequence reads: CASSPRGAGYGYTF. CDR3 sequence (DNA): TGTGCCAGCAGTCCCCGGGGGGCTGGCTATGGCTACACCTTC.

The V gene is TRBV5-4, the J gene TRBJ2-2; 12 bases fit TRBD1. The CDR3 is 19 amino acids. V dropped 4 bases and J dropped 6; count of bases not matched to a gene: 16. CDR1 is SGHNT and CDR2 is YYREEE in the germline V gene (reference sequence). The CDR3 nucleotides are TGTGCCAGCAGCGGCCGGGACAGGGGGCGCCCCCTTACACCCGGGGAGCTGTTTTTT. Its translation: CASSGRDRGRPLTPGELFF. Using reference TRBV5-4 and TRBJ2-2 for the parts outside the CDR3, the full variable domain is ETGVTQSPTHLIKTRGQQVTLRCSSQSGHNTVSWYQQALGQGPQFIFQYYREEENGRGNFPPRFSGLQFPNYSSELNVNALELDDSALYLCASSGRDRGRPLTPGELFFGEGSRLTVL.

To note about this clone: Other DNA sequences within the sample encode an identical CDR3. This sequence joins TRBV2 and TRBJ1-2, with TRBD1 matching 8 bases. Unmatched junction bases numbered 3, after V lost 6 bases and J lost 0 bases. The CDR3 length is 14 residues. CDR1 and CDR2 (germline): SNHLY, FYNNEI. CDR3 sequence: CASSGQGANYGYTF. Written as DNA, the CDR3 is TGTGCCAGCAGCGGACAGGGTGCTAACTATGGCTACACCTTC. The full variable domain, completed using reference TRBV2 and TRBJ1-2, is EPEVTQTPSHQVTQMGQEVILRCVPISNHLYFYWYRQILGQKVEFLVSFYNNEISEKSEIFDDQFSVERPDGSNFTLKIRSTKLEDSAMYFCASSGQGANYGYTFGSGTRLTVV.

This clone appeared a single time. The chain carries TRBV7-9 and TRBJ2-7; 11 bases align to TRBD2. This CDR3 is 17 amino acids long. The V gene end was trimmed by 5 bases and the J gene end by 0 bases; junction bases not matched to a gene: 9. From germline, CDR1 is SEHNR and CDR2 FQNEAQ (reference sequence). CDR3 region: CASSPFLGTSGSYEQYF. The CDR3 coding sequence is TGTGCCAGCAGCCCCTTCCTCGGGACTAGCGGCTCCTACGAGCAGTACTTC. Drawing the rest from reference TRBV7-9 and TRBJ2-7, the complete variable domain is DTGVSQNPRHKITKRGQNVTFRCDPISEHNRLYWYRQTLGQGPEFLTYFQNEAQLEKSRLLSDRFSAERPKGSFSTLEIQRTEQGDSAMYLCASSPFLGTSGSYEQYFGPGTRLTVT.

This rearrangement joins TRBV6-1 to TRBJ2-4; TRBD2 might be the D (7 bases). Germline CDR1 is MNHNS and CDR2 is SASEGT. This CDR3 comprises 17 residues. V lost 2 bases and J lost 0, with 14 bases in between. The CDR3 sequence is CASSERGGGVAKNIQYF. DNA of the CDR3: TGTGCCAGCAGTGAAAGGGGGGGAGGGGTAGCCAAAAACATTCAGTACTTC.

The J gene is TRBJ1-2, the V gene TRBV6-2 or TRBV6-3; 8 bases map to TRBD1. The CDR3 is 15 residues long. Trimming at V came to 4 bases and at J to 0 bases, leaving 4 bases not matched to a gene. CDR1 and CDR2 from the germline V gene are MNHEY and SVGEGT. CDR3 loop: CASSSGTGANYGYTF. The CDR3 DNA is TGTGCCAGCAGTTCTGGGACAGGAGCTAACTATGGCTACACCTTC.

This clone was detected only a few times. This chain connects TRBV29-1 to TRBJ2-7, with TRBD2 identical over 11 bases. The CDR3 covers 14 residues. The trim removed 1 base at V and 1 base at J, leaving 0 bases unmatched. CDR1 and CDR2 from the germline V gene are SQVTM and ANQGSEA. This CDR3 is CSVEGLAGSYEQYF. CDR3 nucleotides: TGCAGCGTTGAAGGACTAGCGGGATCCTACGAGCAGTACTTC.

The chain uses TRBV10-3 and TRBJ2-3; 8 bases align to TRBD1. CDR3 length equals 16 residues. V was pared by 8 bases and J by 1 base, with 11 bases of the junction left unmatched. Germline V lookup: CDR1 ENHRY, CDR2 SYGVKD. Here the CDR3 reads CAIGGQGVLGTDTQYF. DNA of the CDR3: TGTGCCATCGGAGGACAGGGTGTATTGGGCACAGATACGCAGTATTTT.

CDR3 bases: TGTGCCAGCAGCTTACTGGCGGCCTCCTACGAGCAGTACTTC. This gives the protein CASSLLAASYEQYF. J is TRBJ2-7 and V is TRBV7-2, with no clear D. Trimming cost V 2 bases and J 0 bases, with 8 bases left between them. The CDR3 spans 14 residues. Germline CDR1 and CDR2: SGHTA and FQGNSA.

The CDR3 spells CASKIGQAENYGYTF. The CDR3 DNA sequence: TGTGCCAGCAAAATCGGACAGGCCGAAAACTATGGCTACACCTTC. The chain employs TRBV7-2 and TRBJ1-2, with TRBD1 identical over 7 bases. There are 15 residues in the CDR3. The V gene's germline CDR1 is SGHTA and CDR2 FQGNSA. Losses at the gene ends were 7 bases for V and 2 bases for J; bases not matched to a gene: 10.

The V and J genes are TRBV11-1 and TRBJ1-4, with 8 bases aligning to TRBD1. The germline V gene has CDR1 SGHAT and CDR2 FQDESV (reference sequence). The CDR3 is 14 amino acids. The V and J ends lost 6 bases and 7 bases, in that order; junction bases with no gene match: 7. CDR3 nucleotide sequence: TGTGCCAGCAGACGTACAGGGGGAGCTGAAAAACTGTTTTTT. Its protein product is CASRRTGGAEKLFF.

The J gene is TRBJ2-2, the V gene TRBV7-9; 8 nucleotides agree with TRBD1. This CDR3 is built from 15 residues. Trimming cost V 5 bases and J 2 bases; bases outside gene matches: 4. CDR1 is SEHNR and CDR2 is FQNEAQ in the germline V gene (reference sequence). CDR3 sequence reads: CASSPDRVNTGELFF. In DNA, the CDR3 is TGTGCCAGCAGCCCGGACAGGGTCAACACCGGGGAGCTGTTTTTT.

A remark on this clone: Other DNA sequences from this sample encode an identical CDR3 as well. V is TRBV28 and J is TRBJ1-2; D may be TRBD1 (6 bases). V was cut by 5 bases and J by 1 base, with 8 bases left in between. CDR1 is MDHEN, CDR2 SYDVKM, per germline. This CDR3 is 13 amino acids long. The CDR3: CASSLQGNYGYTF. CDR3 in DNA: TGTGCCAGCAGTCTACAGGGTAACTATGGCTACACCTTC.